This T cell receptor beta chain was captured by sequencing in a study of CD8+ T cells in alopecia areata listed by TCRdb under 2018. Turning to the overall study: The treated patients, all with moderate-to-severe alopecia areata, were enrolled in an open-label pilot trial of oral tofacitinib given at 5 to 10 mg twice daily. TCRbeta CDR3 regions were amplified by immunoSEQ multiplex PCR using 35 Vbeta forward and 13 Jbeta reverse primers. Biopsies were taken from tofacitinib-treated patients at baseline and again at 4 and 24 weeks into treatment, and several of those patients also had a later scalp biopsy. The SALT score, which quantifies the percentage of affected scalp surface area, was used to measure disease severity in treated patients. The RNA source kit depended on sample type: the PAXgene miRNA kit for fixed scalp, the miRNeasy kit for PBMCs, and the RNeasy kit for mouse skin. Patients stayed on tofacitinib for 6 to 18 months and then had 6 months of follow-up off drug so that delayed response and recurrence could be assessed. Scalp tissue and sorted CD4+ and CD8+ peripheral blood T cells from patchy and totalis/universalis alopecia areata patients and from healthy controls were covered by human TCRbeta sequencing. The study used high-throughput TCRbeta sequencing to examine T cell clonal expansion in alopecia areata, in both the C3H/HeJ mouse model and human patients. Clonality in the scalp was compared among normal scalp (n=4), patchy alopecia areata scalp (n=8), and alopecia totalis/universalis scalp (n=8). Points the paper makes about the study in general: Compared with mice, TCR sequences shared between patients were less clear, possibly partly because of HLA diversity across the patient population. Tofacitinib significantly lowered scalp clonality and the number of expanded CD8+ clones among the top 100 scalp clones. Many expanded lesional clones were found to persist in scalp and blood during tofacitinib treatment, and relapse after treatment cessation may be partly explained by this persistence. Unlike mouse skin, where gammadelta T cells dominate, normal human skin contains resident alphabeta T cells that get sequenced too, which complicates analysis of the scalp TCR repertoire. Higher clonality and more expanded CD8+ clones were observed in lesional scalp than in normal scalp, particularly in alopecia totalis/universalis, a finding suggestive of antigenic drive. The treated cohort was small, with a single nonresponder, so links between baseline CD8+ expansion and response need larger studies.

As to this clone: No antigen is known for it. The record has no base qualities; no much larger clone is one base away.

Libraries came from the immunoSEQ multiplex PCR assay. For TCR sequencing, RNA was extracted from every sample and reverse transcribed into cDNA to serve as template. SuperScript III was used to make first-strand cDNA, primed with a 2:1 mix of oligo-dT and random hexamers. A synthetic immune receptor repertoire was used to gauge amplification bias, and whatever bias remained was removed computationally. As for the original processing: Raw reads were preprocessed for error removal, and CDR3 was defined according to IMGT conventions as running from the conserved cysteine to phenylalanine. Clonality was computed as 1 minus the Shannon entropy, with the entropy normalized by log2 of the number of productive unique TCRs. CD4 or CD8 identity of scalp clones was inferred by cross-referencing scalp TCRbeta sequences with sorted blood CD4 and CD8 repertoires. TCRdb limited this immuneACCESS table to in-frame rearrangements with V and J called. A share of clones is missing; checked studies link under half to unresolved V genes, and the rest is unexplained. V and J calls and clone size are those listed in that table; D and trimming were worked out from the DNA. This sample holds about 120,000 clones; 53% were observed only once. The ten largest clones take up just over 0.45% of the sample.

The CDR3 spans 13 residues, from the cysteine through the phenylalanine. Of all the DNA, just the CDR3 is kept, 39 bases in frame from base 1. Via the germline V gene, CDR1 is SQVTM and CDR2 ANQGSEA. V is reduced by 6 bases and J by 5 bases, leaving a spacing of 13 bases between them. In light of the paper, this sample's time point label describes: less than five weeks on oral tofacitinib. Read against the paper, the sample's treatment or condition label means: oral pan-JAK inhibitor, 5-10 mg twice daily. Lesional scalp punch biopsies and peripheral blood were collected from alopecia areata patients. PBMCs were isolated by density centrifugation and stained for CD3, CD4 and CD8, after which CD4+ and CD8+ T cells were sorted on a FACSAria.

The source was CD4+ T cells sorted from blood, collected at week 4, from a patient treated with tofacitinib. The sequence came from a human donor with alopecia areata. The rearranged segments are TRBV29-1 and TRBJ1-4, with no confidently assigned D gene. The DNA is TGCAGCGTGAACGGTGGCCTGAATGAAAAACTGTTTTTT. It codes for CSVNGGLNEKLFF.